Presented here are 11 T cell receptor beta chains from one specimen sequenced in a study of T cells in Graves' hyperthyroidism and ophthalmopathy. Amplification of TCR beta CDR3 regions was performed using RNA transcripts as template. During a first-round RT-PCR of the TCR CDR3, the HTBI primer set was used. TCRdb fed the multiplex PCR reads into MiXCR, producing one record per CDR3 protein. The profile shows about 300,000 distinct CDR3 sequences, about 19% of them singletons. Specimen: blood. The receptors were sampled from a man in his fifties or sixties with Graves' ophthalmopathy.

Points on this clonotype: This CDR3 fails to terminate in the conserved phenylalanine or tryptophan, so it likely reflects a read error. This rearrangement joins TRBV30 to TRBJ1-5; weak D call: TRBD1 (6 bases). The CDR3 extends over 15 amino acids. From germline, CDR1 is GTSNPN and CDR2 SVGIG (reference sequence). V gave up 4 bases and J gave up 1 base, with 14 bases separating them. CDR3 residues: CAWNLRGASNQPQHL. The CDR3 nucleotides read TGTGCCTGGAACCTCCGGGGGGCAAGCAATCAGCCCCAGCATCTT.

The chain has TRBV6-1 and TRBJ1-2, with no clear D. V dropped 5 bases and J dropped 1 base, with 11 bases sitting between them. The CDR3 contains 14 residues. Germline V lookup: CDR1 MNHNS, CDR2 SASEGT. CDR3 sequence reads: CASSPGRYNYGYTF. CDR3 coding DNA: TGTGCCAGCAGTCCTGGACGGTATAACTATGGCTACACCTTC.

A few counts support this clonotype. This could be a read error, since a much larger clone is one nucleotide away. The V gene is TRBV12-3 or TRBV12-4, the J gene TRBJ1-4; weak D call: TRBD1 (6 bases). The CDR3 loop spans 14 amino acids. Here the CDR3 DNA reads TGTGCCGGCAGTTTAAGGGGGAATAATGAAAAACTGTTTTTT. This codes for CAGSLRGNNEKLFF.

There are many counts of this clonotype. DNA for the CDR3: TGTGCCAGCACCCGACTCCCGGGACTAGCGGGAGGTGAGACCCAGTACTTC. Its protein product is CASTRLPGLAGGETQYF. V gene TRBV28 combines with J gene TRBJ2-5; 15 nucleotides align to TRBD2. Germline V gives CDR1 MDHEN, CDR2 SYDVKM. The CDR3 is made up of 17 amino acids. J was trimmed by 5 bases and V by 7 bases; bases with no gene match: 11.

The V gene is TRBV7-9, the J gene TRBJ1-4, with D tentatively TRBD1 (5 bases). This CDR3 has 14 residues. The V gene's germline CDR1 is SEHNR and CDR2 FQNEAQ (reference sequence). V shed 6 bases and J shed 5 bases, with 13 bases lying between them. CDR3 loop: CASRGTGGNEKLFF. The CDR3 DNA reads as TGTGCCAGCAGAGGGACGGGAGGAAATGAAAAACTGTTTTTT.

This clonotype was seen ten or more times. The CDR3 reads CASSPMRTYNEQFF. For the CDR3, the DNA is TGTGCCAGCAGCCCTATGCGGACTTACAATGAGCAGTTCTTC. This chain joins TRBV11-2 and TRBJ2-1; D might be TRBD2 (5 bases). V lost 5 bases and J lost 4, with 12 bases in between. The CDR3 is 14 amino acids. Germline assignment: CDR1 SGHAT and CDR2 FQNNGV.

This chain joins TRBV28 and TRBJ1-2; D gene unclear. Germline CDR1 and CDR2: MDHEN and SYDVKM. The CDR3 has 12 residues. Deletions cut 4 bases from V and 8 bases from J, with 11 bases between. CDR3 amino acids: CASSSLSQGYTF. In nucleotides, the CDR3 is TGTGCCAGCAGTTCCCTTTCACAAGGCTACACCTTC.

This clonotype came up many times. V and J are TRBV28 and TRBJ2-7, with D maybe TRBD2 (6 bases). Germline CDR1 is MDHEN and CDR2 is SYDVKM. V lost 7 bases to trimming and J lost 0 bases, with 13 bases between them. The CDR3 spans 14 residues. In nucleotides, the CDR3 is TGTGCCAGCACCTGGAGGGAAAGCTCCTACGAGCAGTACTTC. Translating gives CASTWRESSYEQYF.

This clonotype has a handful of counts. V gene TRBV19 combines with J gene TRBJ2-1; no firm D call. Germline V gives CDR1 LNHDA, CDR2 SQIVND (reference sequence). V was pared by 3 bases and J by 5 bases, with 8 bases between. CDR3 size: 13 residues. The CDR3 DNA sequence: TGTGCCAGTAGTATGAAAGTCAACAATGAGCAGTTCTTC. This translates into CASSMKVNNEQFF.

This clonotype appeared a few times. The V gene is TRBV10-3, the J gene TRBJ2-2; unclear D gene. CDR3 size: 15 residues. CDR1 is ENHRY, CDR2 SYGVKD, per germline. V was clipped by 2 bases and J by 2 bases, with 9 bases between them. The CDR3 DNA reads as TGTGCCATCAGTGAGGAGTGGGGAAACACCGGGGAGCTGTTTTTT. Protein: CAISEEWGNTGELFF.

The table lists this clonotype with a few counts. The chain has TRBV7-9 and TRBJ2-7, with 8 bases matching TRBD2. With V trimmed by 1 base and J by 3 bases, 8 bases remained unmatched. This CDR3 has 16 residues. Germline CDR1 is SEHNR and CDR2 is FQNEAQ (reference sequence). CDR3 sequence reads: CASSLGAGGPYYEQYF. The CDR3 nucleotides are TGTGCCAGCAGCTTAGGGGCGGGAGGCCCTTACTACGAGCAGTACTTC.